Listed here are 11 T cell receptor beta chains from one sample, sequenced in a study of blood T cells in healthy people across ages. It was with a sample-barcoded 5' primer and a J-beta primer mix that a second PCR of roughly 7 to 12 cycles was run. TCRdb reprocessed the 5' RACE reads via MiXCR and lists one record per CDR3 protein. Of roughly 800,000 distinct CDR3 sequences listed, about 25% are singletons. In addition, the sample was reused for a study of T cells of mothers and their children.

The sequenced sample was blood. Receptor source: a boy aged 10-17 years in good health.

The table lists this clonotype with a few counts. The CDR3 here is CASSASGEQYF. CDR3 bases: TGTGCCAGCAGCGCCTCGGGAGAGCAGTACTTC. The chain has TRBV7-9 and TRBJ2-5, with TRBD2 as a possible D gene (6 bases). Between the trimmed V and J ends, which lost 5 bases and 11 bases, there was a span of 12 bases. CDR1 is SEHNR, CDR2 FQNEAQ, per germline (reference sequence). The CDR3 covers 11 residues.

This clonotype was detected only a few times. In DNA form, the CDR3 reads TGCAGCGTTCTCGACAGGGACACCGGGGAGCTGTTTTTT. It yields the protein CSVLDRDTGELFF. J is TRBJ2-2 and V is TRBV29-1, with 7 positions matching TRBD1. CDR3 length equals 13 residues. Germline-derived CDR1 and CDR2 are SQVTM and ANQGSEA. With 5 bases clipped from V and 3 bases from J, the junction kept 3 bases outside the gene matches.

Only a few counts were recorded for this clonotype. This chain joins TRBV20-1 and TRBJ2-5; TRBD2 aligns across 12 bases. V shed 1 base and J 4 bases; nucleotides not matched to a gene: 10. The CDR3 totals 17 residues. Germline V gives CDR1 DFQATT, CDR2 SNEGSKA (reference sequence). The CDR3 bases are TGCAGTGCTAGAGGAAGGGCTAGCGGGAGGGCGGGAGAGACCCAGTACTTC. It encodes CSARGRASGRAGETQYF.

The chain employs TRBV27 and TRBJ2-7; D is possibly TRBD2 (6 bases). Germline CDR1 is MNHEY and CDR2 is SMNVEV (reference sequence). The CDR3 runs 12 residues. V was cut by 5 bases and J by 7 bases, with 12 bases left in between. The CDR3 sequence is CASSQLGREQYF. The CDR3 DNA is TGTGCCAGCAGTCAACTTGGGAGGGAGCAGTACTTC.

This chain joins TRBV4-3 and TRBJ2-7; 9 nucleotides match TRBD1. J gave up 3 bases and V 1 base, and 1 base lay outside the gene matches. Germline V lookup: CDR1 LGHNA, CDR2 YSLEER. This CDR3 is built from 14 residues. The DNA for the CDR3 is TGCGCCAGCAGCCAAGCGACAGGGGGCTACGAGCAGTACTTC. It codes for CASSQATGGYEQYF.

This clonotype occurred a few times. This chain links TRBV21-1 with TRBJ2-4. TRBV21-1 is designated a pseudogene. The CDR3 runs to 15 residues. The CDR3 coding sequence is TGTGCCAGCAGCAAACGTCCTAGATCAAAAAACATTCAGTACTTC. Protein: CASSKRPRSKNIQYF.

The sample holds a few counts of this clonotype. J is TRBJ2-5 and V is TRBV11-1; no reliable D call. The germline V gene has CDR1 SGHAT and CDR2 FQDESV (reference sequence). The V gene lost 6 bases and the J gene lost 5 bases, with 13 bases spanning the gap. This CDR3 has 13 residues. The CDR3 is CASRKGAEETQYF. DNA of the CDR3: TGTGCCAGCAGAAAGGGTGCGGAGGAGACCCAGTACTTC. The whole variable domain, remainder taken from reference TRBV11-1 and TRBJ2-5, is EAEVAQSPRYKITEKSQAVAFWCDPISGHATLYWYRQILGQGPELLVQFQDESVVDDSQLPKDRFSAERLKGVDSTLKIQPAELGDSAMYLCASRKGAEETQYFGPGTRLLVL.

The chain couples TRBV20-1 to TRBJ1-4; 9 nucleotides match TRBD1. The trim removed 5 bases at V and 4 bases at J, leaving 5 bases unmatched. Germline lookup yields CDR1 DFQATT and CDR2 SNEGSKA (reference sequence). There are 14 residues in the CDR3. CDR3 bases: TGCAGTGCTGAGGGACAGGGAAATAATGAAAAACTGTTTTTT. Translation gives CSAEGQGNNEKLFF.

The chain employs TRBV11-2 and TRBJ2-3; D possibly corresponds to TRBD2 (6 bases). Per germline, CDR1 SGHAT and CDR2 FQNNGV. This CDR3 spans 16 amino acids. V shed 7 bases and J shed 0 bases, with 17 bases lying between them. In DNA, the CDR3 is TGTGCCAGCACCCGAATCACTAGCCGTAGCACAGATACGCAGTATTTT. Translating it yields CASTRITSRSTDTQYF.

This clonotype was counted a few times. The V call is TRBV27, the J call TRBJ2-7, with D maybe TRBD2 (7 bases). Germline-derived CDR1 and CDR2 are MNHEY and SMNVEV (reference sequence). The CDR3 length is 14 residues. V lost 2 bases to trimming and J lost 5 bases, with 13 bases between them. The CDR3 loop is CASSLRGGSNEQYF. CDR3 coding DNA: TGTGCCAGCAGTTTAAGGGGGGGTTCCAACGAGCAGTACTTC.

The chain recombines TRBV3-1 with TRBJ2-3; TRBD2 is a possible D gene (6 bases). The length of the CDR3 is 15 residues. CDR1 and CDR2 from the germline V gene are LGHDT and YNNKEL (reference sequence). The V gene lost 5 bases and the J gene lost 3 bases, with 15 bases spanning the gap. The CDR3 reads CASSGPGLVTDTQYF. DNA of the CDR3: TGTGCCAGCAGCGGACCGGGACTGGTGACAGATACGCAGTATTTT.